The sequence of this T cell receptor beta chain was determined in a study of blood T cell repertoires in COVID-19. Assay used: immunoSEQ multiplex PCR; TCRdb lists only in-frame clones, some missing. The table records under 200,000 clones, over 80% of them present only once. Enrollment of patients from Seattle took place during active infection, with longitudinal follow-up. V was pared by 2 bases and J by 0 bases, with 6 bases of the junction left unmatched. This CDR3 has 17 amino acids. Germline CDR1 is SGHTS and CDR2 is YDEGEE. Source material: peripheral blood. The TCR originated in a man in his 60s with COVID-19, enrolled during active disease. This rearrangement joins TRBV5-8 to TRBJ1-3; TRBD1 matches 9 bases. The CDR3 here is CASSFGQGSFSGNTIYF. CDR3 DNA sequence: TGTGCCAGCAGCTTCGGACAGGGGTCTTTCTCTGGAAACACCATATATTTT.